These T cell receptor beta chains were read from a single sample in a study of blood T cell repertoires in COVID-19. Here immunoSEQ multiplex PCR was the method, and the copy in TCRdb shows in-frame clones only, minus some. The table includes roughly 130,000 clones, less than 85% detected once. The sample taken for sequencing was peripheral blood. The receptors stem from a woman aged 55-69 years with acute or convalescent COVID-19. CDR3s include the opening cysteine and the closing phenylalanine or tryptophan. D genes are given only for firm matches. Clone size appears in some rows only: once, few, many, or a class for an expanded clone.

d_call j_call clone_size cdr3_length v_call cdr3_nt cdr3_aa
NA TRBJ2-5 NA 15 TRBV4-1 TGCGCCAGCAGCCAAGTAACAGGTTTGGGAGAGACCCAGTACTTC CASSQVTGLGETQYF
NA TRBJ1-3 once 14 TRBV7-8 TGTGCCAGCAGCTACAGAATCTCTGGAAACACCATATATTTT CASSYRISGNTIYF
TRBD1 TRBJ1-6 NA 16 TRBV28 TGTGCCAGCAGCCACCAGGGGGCAGGGTATAATTCACCCCTCCACTTT CASSHQGAGYNSPLHF
TRBD1 TRBJ1-5 NA 14 TRBV27 TGTGCCAGCAGTTCACAGGGGGCTAATCAGCCCCAGCATTTT CASSSQGANQPQHF
NA TRBJ1-3 NA 14 TRBV12-5 TGTGCTAGTGGTCAACAGAGCTCTGGAAACACCATATATTTT CASGQQSSGNTIYF
NA TRBJ1-1 NA 14 TRBV7-9 TGTGCCAGCAGCTTACCATTCTCGGGCACTGAAGCTTTCTTT CASSLPFSGTEAFF
TRBD2 TRBJ2-1 few 13 TRBV29-1 TGCAGCGTATCCCGGGGGGGCCGGGATGAGCAGTTCTTC CSVSRGGRDEQFF
NA TRBJ1-1 NA 15 TRBV7-9 TGTGCCAGCAGCCGTATGGGACAACTGAACACTGAAGCTTTCTTT CASSRMGQLNTEAFF
TRBD1 TRBJ2-1 NA 17 TRBV24-1 TGTGCCACCAGTGTTGGACAGGGGGCCAGTTCCTACAATGAGCAGTTCTTC CATSVGQGASSYNEQFF
TRBD1 TRBJ1-5 NA 15 TRBV2 TGTGCCAGCGCATCGCAGGGGGGTAGCAATCAGCCCCAGCATTTT CASASQGGSNQPQHF
TRBD1 TRBJ2-3 NA 17 TRBV3-1/TRBV3-2 TGTGCCAGCAGCCTTCCGGGACAGGGGGCTGAGACAGATACGCAGTATTTT CASSLPGQGAETDTQYF
TRBD1 TRBJ1-1 NA 13 TRBV9 TGTGCCAGCAGCCCCTGGACAGGAACTGAAGCTTTCTTT CASSPWTGTEAFF
NA TRBJ1-4 NA 15 TRBV14 TGTGCCAGCAGCCCTTGGGCAGCAACTAATGAAAAACTGTTTTTT CASSPWAATNEKLFF
NA TRBJ1-2 few 14 TRBV7-9 TGTGCCAGCAGCAGCGGGCGGGAAGGGGCTGGCTACACCTTC CASSSGREGAGYTF
NA TRBJ1-1 NA 15 TRBV15 TGTGCCACCAGCGTAGTAGGAGGGCCCGGAGATGAAGCTTTCTTT CATSVVGGPGDEAFF
TRBD1 TRBJ1-5 once 15 TRBV4-1 TGCGCCAGCAGCCAAGGGGGACAGTCGGGTCGGCCCCAGCATTTT CASSQGGQSGRPQHF
TRBD1 TRBJ2-1 NA 15 TRBV27 TGTGCCAGCAGCTCACTGGGACAGGGGTTAAATGAGCAGTTCTTC CASSSLGQGLNEQFF
TRBD1 TRBJ1-2 NA 15 TRBV30 TGTGCCTGGGGCCCCCCGACAGGGCCCCCCATTGGCTACACCTTC CAWGPPTGPPIGYTF
TRBD1 TRBJ1-6 NA 15 TRBV6-5 TGTGCCAGCAGAAGGGCCGGGACAGTTAATTCACCCCTCCACTTT CASRRAGTVNSPLHF
TRBD1 TRBJ2-7 NA 15 TRBV18 TGTGCCAGCTCACCACCCGGGACAGGGTCCTACGAGCAGTACTTC CASSPPGTGSYEQYF
NA TRBJ1-1 NA 17 TRBV19 TGTGCCAGTAGTCCCTCCCCTGACTGGTCAGCGAACACTGAAGCTTTCTTT CASSPSPDWSANTEAFF
NA TRBJ2-5 NA 14 TRBV2 TGTGCCAGCACAATTAAAAGGGGGCAAGAGACCCAGTACTTC CASTIKRGQETQYF
TRBD1 TRBJ1-5 NA 17 TRBV19 TGTGCCAGTCGGCACGGAGCGACAGGGAATAGCAATCAGCCCCAGCATTTT CASRHGATGNSNQPQHF
TRBD2 TRBJ2-2 NA 17 TRBV4-1 TGCGCCAGCAGCCTCCAGACTAGCGGGGGGTCTGCAGGGGAGCTGTTTTTT CASSLQTSGGSAGELFF
TRBD2 TRBJ2-3 NA 15 TRBV5-1 TGCGCCAGCAGCAAGGGACTAGCGAGAGGAGATACGCAGTATTTT CASSKGLARGDTQYF
NA TRBJ1-2 NA 15 TRBV19 TGTGCCAGTAGCTCCCTTGGGGGGGGGAGTTATGGCTACACCTTC CASSSLGGGSYGYTF
TRBD1 TRBJ1-6 NA 12 TRBV30 TGTGCCTTGGGACAGGGGAGGGCACCCCTCCACTTT CALGQGRAPLHF
TRBD1 TRBJ1-1 NA 16 TRBV11-2 TGTGCCAGCAGCTTGAGAGGGGGCCGAATGAACACTGAAGCTTTCTTT CASSLRGGRMNTEAFF
TRBD1 TRBJ2-2 NA 16 TRBV5-1 TGCGCCAGCAGCCCGGATCCGGGACAGAAGACCGGGGAGCTGTTTTTT CASSPDPGQKTGELFF
TRBD1 TRBJ1-2 NA 17 TRBV4-1 TGCGCCAGCAGCCAAGTAGAGGGGGACAGGAGAGGCTATGGCTACACCTTC CASSQVEGDRRGYGYTF
NA TRBJ2-5 NA 13 TRBV28 TGTGCCGTTTCCGGGGGGCCCCAAGAGACCCAGTACTTC CAVSGGPQETQYF
NA TRBJ1-1 NA 17 TRBV19 TGTGCCAGTAGAATAGATGGGGGGACCTCCACGCCGGCTGAAGCTTTCTTT CASRIDGGTSTPAEAFF
NA TRBJ1-2 NA 15 TRBV5-6 TGTGCCAGCAGCCGATCCGGACAATACACCTATGGCTACACCTTC CASSRSGQYTYGYTF
NA TRBJ1-2 NA 14 TRBV4-2 TGTGCCAGCAGCCAAGATGCGGGGGCGGATGGCTACACCTTC CASSQDAGADGYTF
TRBD1 TRBJ1-2 NA 13 TRBV27 TGTGCCAGCAGTTTTGGACAGGGAGATGGCTACACCTTC CASSFGQGDGYTF
NA TRBJ1-6 NA 15 TRBV15 TGTGCCACCACTTCGCAGGCAAGCTATAATTCACCCCTCCACTTT CATTSQASYNSPLHF
NA TRBJ1-1 NA 13 TRBV27 TGTGCCAGCAGTTGGGCAGGGAACACTGAAGCTTTCTTT CASSWAGNTEAFF
TRBD1 TRBJ1-3 NA 18 TRBV5-5 TGTGCCAGCAGCTTAGACCTACAGGGGGGCAACTCTGGAAACACCATATATTTT CASSLDLQGGNSGNTIYF
NA TRBJ1-2 NA 14 TRBV7-9 TGTGCCAGCAGCCGATCCGAGCTTGCGGATGGCTACACCTTC CASSRSELADGYTF
TRBD1 TRBJ2-5 NA 14 TRBV9 TGTGCCAGCAGCGCGATGACAGGGCACGAGACCCAGTACTTC CASSAMTGHETQYF
TRBD1 TRBJ2-3 once 14 TRBV11-3 TGTGCCAGCACCCGGGACAGCCGCACAGATACGCAGTATTTT CASTRDSRTDTQYF